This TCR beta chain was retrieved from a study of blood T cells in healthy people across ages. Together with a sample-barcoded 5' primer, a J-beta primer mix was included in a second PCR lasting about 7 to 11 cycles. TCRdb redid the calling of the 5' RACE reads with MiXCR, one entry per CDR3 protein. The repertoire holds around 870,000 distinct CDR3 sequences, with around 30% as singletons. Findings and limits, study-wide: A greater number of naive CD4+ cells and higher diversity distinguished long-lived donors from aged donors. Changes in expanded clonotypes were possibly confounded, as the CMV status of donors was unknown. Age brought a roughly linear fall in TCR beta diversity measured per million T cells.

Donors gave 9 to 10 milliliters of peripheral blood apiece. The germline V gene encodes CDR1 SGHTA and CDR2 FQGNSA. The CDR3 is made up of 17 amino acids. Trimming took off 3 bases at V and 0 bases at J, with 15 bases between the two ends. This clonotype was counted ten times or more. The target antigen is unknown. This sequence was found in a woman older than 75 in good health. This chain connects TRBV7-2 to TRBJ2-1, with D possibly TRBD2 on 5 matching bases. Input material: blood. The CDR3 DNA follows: TGTGCCAGCAGCTTCAGAGCGGTACGAAGCTCCTACAATGAGCAGTTCTTC. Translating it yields CASSFRAVRSSYNEQFF.